The 17 T cell receptor beta chains below come from one sample, sequenced in a study of regulatory T cells in long-lasting Graves disease. Relying on iRepertoire HTBI primers and Arm-PCR of CDR3 regions, the team built TCR beta libraries. TCRdb fed the multiplex PCR reads into MiXCR, producing one record per CDR3 protein. The table has roughly 490,000 distinct CDR3 sequences, about 20% seen once. Time point defined: persistent/refractory GD, antithyroid drugs over 5 years with positive TRAb. Following extraction of RNA from PBMCs, that RNA was used to make the TCR library. The sample in question was peripheral blood mononuclear cells (PBMCs), obtained when the disease was refractory, from a patient treated with antithyroid drugs. These TCRs come from a female donor with Graves disease.

This clonotype was counted between two and nine times. This rearrangement joins TRBV7-3 to TRBJ1-2; no definite D call. Trimming took 0 bases from V and 3 from J, leaving 8 bases between them. The CDR3 is made up of 14 amino acids. The germline CDR1 and CDR2 sequences are SGHTA and FQGTGA. The CDR3 DNA reads TGTGCCAGCAGCTTAACGATGCGGGACTATGGCTACACCTTC. Amino acids: CASSLTMRDYGYTF.

This clonotype occurred many times. The V and J genes are TRBV12-3 or TRBV12-4 and TRBJ1-2; possibly TRBD1 for D (6 bases). With 7 bases removed from V and 4 bases from J, the gap between germline ends came to 19 bases. This CDR3 spans 15 amino acids. The CDR3 spells CASTPSGAHLYGYTF. The CDR3 nucleotides read TGTGCCAGCACTCCGTCAGGGGCCCACCTCTATGGCTACACCTTC.

The rearrangement uses TRBV30 and TRBJ1-4; D is possibly TRBD1 (6 bases). The CDR3 extends over 15 amino acids. Trimming took 2 bases from V and 5 from J, leaving 15 bases between them. Germline loops: CDR1 GTSNPN, CDR2 SVGIG (reference sequence). The CDR3, as DNA: TGTGCCTGGAGTTCACCGGGACACGCGAATGAAAAACTGTTTTTT. This gives the protein CAWSSPGHANEKLFF.

This sequence joins TRBV20-1 and TRBJ1-1, with TRBD1 matching over 10 bases. This CDR3 contains 13 residues. Germline CDR1 reads DFQATT; CDR2 reads SNEGSKA (reference sequence). In DNA form, the CDR3 reads TGCAAATTGGGACAGGGGACGAACACTGAAGCTTTCTTT. Translated, it gives CKLGQGTNTEAFF.

The V call is TRBV13, the J call TRBJ2-1; TRBD2 matches at 13 bases. Germline trimming cut 2 bases from V and 0 bases from J; bases unmatched to any gene: 7. The CDR3 is 19 residues long. CDR1 PRHDT and CDR2 FYEKMQ come from the germline V gene (reference sequence). CDR3 protein: CASSLMGLAGRSSYNEQFF. In nucleotides, the CDR3 is TGTGCCAGCAGCTTAATGGGACTAGCGGGGAGGAGCTCCTACAATGAGCAGTTCTTC.

The chain recombines TRBV5-5 with TRBJ2-4, with D possibly TRBD1 on 5 matching bases. CDR1 and CDR2 (germline): SGHKS, YYEKEE (reference sequence). V was shortened by 0 bases and J by 0 bases, with 22 bases between the two germline ends. This CDR3 is built from 20 residues. The CDR3 loop reads CASSLDVRGLGSLAKNIQYF. DNA for the CDR3: TGTGCCAGCAGCTTGGACGTTAGGGGTTTGGGCTCTCTAGCCAAAAACATTCAGTACTTC. Drawing the rest from reference TRBV5-5 and TRBJ2-4, the complete variable domain is DAGVTQSPTHLIKTRGQQVTLRCSPISGHKSVSWYQQVLGQGPQFIFQYYEKEERGRGNFPDRFSARQFPNYSSELNVNALLLGDSALYLCASSLDVRGLGSLAKNIQYFGAGTRLSVL.

This clonotype has a handful of counts. The rearrangement uses TRBV27 and TRBJ2-7; no clear D gene. Germline V gene lookup returns CDR1 MNHEY and CDR2 SMNVEV (reference sequence). The V end lost 5 bases, the J end lost 7 bases, and 9 bases lay between the germline ends. CDR3 length: 11 residues. CDR3 amino acids: CASSGSREQYF. In nucleotides, the CDR3 is TGTGCCAGCAGTGGATCGAGGGAGCAGTACTTC.

This chain joins TRBV10-3 and TRBJ2-5, with 9 bases aligning to TRBD2. The CDR3 has 16 residues. Germline lookup yields CDR1 ENHRY and CDR2 SYGVKD. The ends lost 1 base at V and 3 bases at J; junction bases unmatched: 6. The CDR3 sequence is CAISEFLAGPEETQYF. CDR3 bases: TGTGCCATCAGTGAGTTCCTAGCGGGGCCCGAAGAGACCCAGTACTTC.

This clonotype was seen repeatedly, ten times or more. The rearrangement uses TRBV7-2 and TRBJ2-7; TRBD1 or TRBD2 may be the D gene (5 bases each). V lost 5 bases to trimming and J lost 6 bases, with 17 bases between them. CDR1 is SGHTA and CDR2 is FQGNSA in the germline V gene. This CDR3 is 14 amino acids long. CDR3 sequence (DNA): TGTGCCAGCAGCCCCGGAAATTATGGGGGCGAGCAGTACTTC. It specifies CASSPGNYGGEQYF. The full variable domain, its missing parts supplied by reference TRBV7-2 and TRBJ2-7, is GAGVSQSPSNKVTEKGKDVELRCDPISGHTALYWYRQSLGQGLEFLIYFQGNSAPDKSGLPSDRFSAERTGGSVSTLTIQRTQQEDSAVYLCASSPGNYGGEQYFGPGTRLTVT.

This clonotype was counted a few times. This rearrangement joins TRBV20-1 to TRBJ2-7; 7 nucleotides line up with TRBD1. CDR1 is DFQATT, CDR2 SNEGSKA, per germline (reference sequence). After removal of 5 bases from V and 3 bases from J, the junction contained 7 bases not matched to a gene. The CDR3 runs to 13 residues. The CDR3 loop reads CSARRDRVYEQYF. In DNA, the CDR3 is TGCAGTGCTCGCCGGGACAGAGTCTACGAGCAGTACTTC.

In this sample, this clonotype turned up many times. The chain couples TRBV6-1 to TRBJ1-2, with TRBD1 identical over 10 bases. CDR3 size: 14 residues. Germline trimming cut 6 bases from V and 5 bases from J; bases unmatched to any gene: 6. CDR1 is MNHNS, CDR2 SASEGT, per germline. CDR3 protein: CASSSPDRGYGYTF. The CDR3 bases are TGTGCCAGCAGCTCTCCGGACAGGGGGTATGGCTACACCTTC.

The CDR3 reads CASSIHTDTQYF. In nucleotides, the CDR3 is TGCGCCAGCAGCATCCATACAGATACGCAGTATTTT. This rearrangement joins TRBV5-1 to TRBJ2-3; D uncertain. Per the germline V gene, CDR1 is SGHRS and CDR2 is YFSETQ. V lost 4 bases and J lost 3, with 6 bases in between. CDR3 length equals 12 residues.

In this sample, this clonotype turned up many times. This chain joins TRBV7-2 and TRBJ1-2; unclear D gene. Germline values: CDR1 SGHTA, CDR2 FQGNSA. V was clipped by 3 bases and J by 14 bases, with 16 bases between them. This CDR3 has 12 residues. This CDR3 is CASSFPEGSRTF. The CDR3 DNA is TGTGCCAGCAGCTTTCCAGAGGGCAGTCGGACCTTC. Full variable domain (missing parts from reference TRBV7-2 and TRBJ1-2): GAGVSQSPSNKVTEKGKDVELRCDPISGHTALYWYRQSLGQGLEFLIYFQGNSAPDKSGLPSDRFSAERTGGSVSTLTIQRTQQEDSAVYLCASSFPEGSRTFGSGTRLTVV.

The table lists this clonotype with many counts. V usage is TRBV28 and J usage is TRBJ1-1; possible D gene TRBD1, 6 bases. V gave up 5 bases and J gave up 0 bases, with 13 bases separating them. This CDR3 has 15 residues. Germline V gene lookup returns CDR1 MDHEN and CDR2 SYDVKM. CDR3 in amino acids: CASSTFGGLNTEAFF. The CDR3 nucleotides are TGTGCCAGCAGTACTTTTGGGGGCCTGAACACTGAAGCTTTCTTT.

With regard to this clonotype: This may come from a read error, since a much larger clone is one base off. The chain combines TRBV28 with TRBJ2-7; 8 bases map to TRBD1. CDR1 is MDHEN and CDR2 is SYDVKM in the germline V gene. The CDR3 sequence is 15 residues long. CDR3: CASSVGDRWTYEQHF. DNA of the CDR3: TGTGCCAGCAGTGTAGGGGACAGGTGGACCTACGAGCAGCACTTC. Filled out from reference TRBV28 and TRBJ2-7, the complete variable domain reads DVKVTQSSRYLVKRTGEKVFLECVQDMDHENMFWYRQDPGLGLRLIYFSYDVKMKEKGDIPEGYSVSREKKERFSLILESASTNQTSMYLCASSVGDRWTYEQHFGPGTRLTVT.

This clonotype was found many times. The CDR3 loop is CASSPPSNEQYF. Written as DNA, the CDR3 is TGTGCCAGCAGCCCCCCGAGTAACGAGCAGTACTTC. V and J are TRBV7-2 and TRBJ2-7, with unresolved D. Germline CDR1 SGHTA, CDR2 FQGNSA. V was pared by 5 bases and J by 5 bases, with 10 bases between. The CDR3 has 12 residues.

This clonotype was seen repeatedly, ten times or more. V and J are TRBV20-1 and TRBJ2-2; 12 nucleotides align to TRBD2. The V segment lost 3 bases and the J segment 0 bases; nucleotides outside the gene matches: 2. CDR3 length: 16 amino acids. Per germline, CDR1 DFQATT and CDR2 SNEGSKA (reference sequence). The CDR3 reads CSASGTSGSNTGELFF. CDR3 in DNA: TGCAGTGCTAGCGGGACTAGCGGGTCGAACACCGGGGAGCTGTTTTTT.